Below are 27 T cell receptor beta chains sequenced from a single sample in a study of CD8 T cells in ankylosing spondylitis. TCRdb re-analysed the 5' RACE reads in MiXCR, keeping a single row per CDR3 protein. In the table there are about 190,000 distinct CDR3 sequences, roughly 13% of which are singletons. What was sequenced was blood, either unsorted or a sorted T cell fraction (not recorded which). Every receptor here comes from a female donor with ankylosing spondylitis or in good health (not recorded which).

This clonotype has ten or more counts. The chain is built from TRBV12-3 or TRBV12-4 and TRBJ1-6; D may be TRBD1 (6 bases). The CDR3 has 15 amino acids. Trimming cost V 3 bases and J 7 bases, with 13 bases left between them. The CDR3 sequence: CASSLRAGDNSPLHF. Written as DNA, the CDR3 is TGTGCCAGCAGTTTGAGGGCAGGGGACAATTCACCCCTCCACTTT.

This clonotype has more than one count but fewer than ten. The V call is TRBV5-6, the J call TRBJ2-3; D is ambiguous. The CDR3 runs 15 residues. V lost 3 bases and J 2 bases, leaving 13 bases between the germline ends. Germline CDR1 reads SGHDT; CDR2 reads YYEEEE. CDR3 residues: CASSSIGPYTDTQYF. CDR3 bases: TGTGCCAGCAGCTCCATTGGGCCGTACACAGATACGCAGTATTTT. The full variable domain, its missing parts supplied by reference TRBV5-6 and TRBJ2-3, is DAGVTQSPTHLIKTRGQQVTLRCSPKSGHDTVSWYQQALGQGPQFIFQYYEEEERQRGNFPDRFSGHQFPNYSSELNVNALLLGDSALYLCASSSIGPYTDTQYFGPGTRLTVL.

This clonotype was counted many times. The chain carries TRBV28 and TRBJ2-3; TRBD2 matches 13 bases. J lost 6 bases, V lost 8 bases, and 17 bases had no gene match. The CDR3 extends over 18 amino acids. Germline V gives CDR1 MDHEN, CDR2 SYDVKM. The CDR3 DNA sequence: TGTGCCAGCCGTACGGGGGGACTAGCGGGACCTGCAATGGATACGCAGTATTTT. Protein: CASRTGGLAGPAMDTQYF.

This clonotype was found many times. J is TRBJ2-7 and V is TRBV10-3; D gene uncertain. V lost 4 bases and J lost 4, with 5 bases in between. CDR3 size: 11 residues. In germline, CDR1 is ENHRY, CDR2 SYGVKD. In DNA form, the CDR3 reads TGTGCCATCAGTGGCATGTACGAGCAGTACTTC. It yields the protein CAISGMYEQYF.

The genes are TRBV20-1 and TRBJ2-7; D could derive from TRBD1 or TRBD2 (5 bases each). V lost 0 bases, J lost 0 bases, and 9 bases lay in between. Germline V CDR1 and CDR2: DFQATT, SNEGSKA (reference sequence). The CDR3 totals 14 residues. The CDR3: CSARDWGFSYEQYF. The CDR3 nucleotides read TGCAGTGCTAGAGATTGGGGGTTCTCCTACGAGCAGTACTTC.

Details on this clonotype: A much larger clonotype is one base distant, so this may be a read error. CDR3 region: CASSLGQGIHNEQFF. CDR3 in DNA: TGCGCCAGCAGCCTAGGACAGGGCATACACAATGAGCAGTTCTTC. This sequence joins TRBV5-1 and TRBJ2-1; 8 bases fit TRBD1. Germline V gene lookup returns CDR1 SGHRS and CDR2 YFSETQ. The V segment lost 4 bases and the J segment 5 bases; nucleotides outside the gene matches: 8. CDR3 length: 15 residues.

This clonotype was counted a few times. V is TRBV20-1 and J is TRBJ2-5, with TRBD2 identical over 10 bases. Trimming cost V 3 bases and J 4 bases; bases outside gene matches: 8. Per the germline V gene, CDR1 is DFQATT and CDR2 is SNEGSKA (reference sequence). The CDR3 extends over 15 amino acids. DNA of the CDR3: TGCAGTGCTAGCCGTACTAGCGGGACGTTAGAGACCCAGTACTTC. Its translation: CSASRTSGTLETQYF.

This clonotype has at least ten counts. The chain has TRBV4-3 and TRBJ1-2, with 8 bases aligning to TRBD1. The germline V gene encodes CDR1 LGHNA and CDR2 YSLEER. The V and J ends lost 4 bases and 4 bases, in that order; junction bases with no gene match: 11. The CDR3 contains 16 residues. This CDR3 reads CASSRDRTDKVYGYTF. The CDR3 region has the DNA TGCGCCAGCAGCCGGGACAGGACAGATAAAGTCTATGGCTACACCTTC.

This clonotype was detected a few times. This rearrangement joins TRBV28 to TRBJ2-7, with D hard to call. Germline loops: CDR1 MDHEN, CDR2 SYDVKM. V shed 5 bases and J shed 7 bases, with 15 bases lying between them. The CDR3 sequence is 13 residues long. The CDR3 spells CASSLRAPREQYF. The CDR3 nucleotides read TGTGCCAGCAGTCTCCGGGCCCCGAGGGAGCAGTACTTC.

V gene TRBV12-3 or TRBV12-4 combines with J gene TRBJ2-3, with D maybe TRBD1 (6 bases). CDR3 length equals 15 residues. V dropped 4 bases and J dropped 0 bases, with 11 bases sitting between them. DNA for the CDR3: TGTGCCAGCAGTTACAGGGTGGTGAGCACAGATACGCAGTATTTT. Protein: CASSYRVVSTDTQYF.

This clonotype appeared many times. The CDR3 DNA follows: TGCAGCGTTGGGAGCATGAACACTGAAGCTTTCTTT. Translated: CSVGSMNTEAFF. The rearrangement uses TRBV29-1 and TRBJ1-1, with D hard to call. Germline V lookup: CDR1 SQVTM, CDR2 ANQGSEA. Trimming took 4 bases from V and 0 from J, leaving 6 bases between them. The CDR3 sequence is 12 residues long.

The sample holds many counts of this clonotype. This rearrangement joins TRBV20-1 to TRBJ2-7; D remains ambiguous. Trimming removed 0 bases from V and 0 bases from J, with 6 bases in between. The CDR3 is made up of 13 amino acids. Germline V lookup: CDR1 DFQATT, CDR2 SNEGSKA (reference sequence). CDR3 sequence (DNA): TGCAGTGCTAGAGATCTAGTCTCCTACGAGCAGTACTTC. Translated, it gives CSARDLVSYEQYF.

This clonotype was seen many times. This sequence joins TRBV10-3 and TRBJ2-1, with unresolved D. The germline CDR1 and CDR2 sequences are ENHRY and SYGVKD. The V gene lost 3 bases and the J gene lost 3 bases, with 12 bases spanning the gap. The CDR3 loop spans 15 amino acids. This CDR3 reads CAISDGEVVYNEQFF. In DNA, the CDR3 is TGTGCCATCAGTGATGGGGAAGTTGTCTACAATGAGCAGTTCTTC.

The table lists this clonotype with many counts. V gene TRBV19 combines with J gene TRBJ2-7; D may correspond to TRBD1 or TRBD2 (6 bases each). The CDR3 runs 13 residues. V dropped 6 bases and J dropped 3 bases, with 12 bases sitting between them. The germline CDR1 and CDR2 sequences are LNHDA and SQIVND (reference sequence). In nucleotides, the CDR3 is TGTGCCAGTAGCCGACAGGACTACTACGAGCAGTACTTC. Encoded protein: CASSRQDYYEQYF.

This clonotype was detected ten times or more. The rearrangement links TRBV2 to TRBJ2-1; 10 nucleotides align to TRBD2. The ends lost 8 bases at V and 3 bases at J; junction bases unmatched: 4. Germline loops: CDR1 SNHLY, CDR2 FYNNEI. This CDR3 is 14 amino acids long. The CDR3 spells CASLAGEIYNEQFF. In nucleotides, the CDR3 is TGTGCCAGCCTAGCGGGGGAGATCTACAATGAGCAGTTCTTC.

This clonotype occurred a few times. This chain connects TRBV6-2 or TRBV6-3 to TRBJ1-1; no clear D gene. This CDR3 has 16 amino acids. In germline, CDR1 is MNHEY, CDR2 SVGEGT. V was trimmed by 6 bases and J by 2 bases, leaving 19 bases between them. CDR3 protein: CASRLNRADFNTEAFF. CDR3 nucleotide sequence: TGTGCCAGCAGACTCAACCGGGCCGACTTCAACACTGAAGCTTTCTTT.

This clonotype occurred many times. The CDR3 protein is CSARKAGQGGTGELFF. In DNA, the CDR3 is TGCAGTGCTAGAAAAGCGGGACAGGGCGGGACCGGGGAGCTGTTTTTT. The chain carries TRBV20-1 and TRBJ2-2; TRBD1 aligns across 9 bases. Trimming at V came to 2 bases and at J to 5 bases, leaving 9 bases not matched to a gene. The CDR3 sequence is 16 residues long. Germline lookup yields CDR1 DFQATT and CDR2 SNEGSKA (reference sequence).

The V gene is TRBV27, the J gene TRBJ2-5, with 8 bases identical to TRBD1. CDR1 and CDR2 from the germline V gene are MNHEY and SMNVEV (reference sequence). CDR3 size: 17 residues. After removal of 1 base from V and 0 bases from J, the junction contained 7 bases not matched to a gene. This CDR3 reads CASSLYPGQGHQETQYF. CDR3 DNA sequence: TGTGCCAGCAGTTTATACCCTGGACAGGGCCACCAAGAGACCCAGTACTTC.

This clonotype was observed a few times. The chain recombines TRBV12-3 or TRBV12-4 with TRBJ2-2; D is uncertain. The CDR3 is 13 residues long. Deletions cut 3 bases from V and 4 bases from J, with 6 bases between. The CDR3: CASSFAGTGELFF. The CDR3 DNA reads as TGTGCCAGCAGTTTCGCAGGCACCGGGGAGCTGTTTTTT.

This clonotype has ten or more counts. The rearrangement links TRBV11-2 to TRBJ2-2, with a possible D match to TRBD2 (6 bases). Germline-derived CDR1 and CDR2 are SGHAT and FQNNGV. V was shortened by 6 bases and J by 6 bases, with 8 bases between the two germline ends. CDR3 length: 12 residues. This CDR3 is CASRGRPGELFF. The CDR3 DNA reads as TGTGCCAGCAGAGGGAGGCCCGGGGAGCTGTTTTTT.

CDR3 loop: CASSLSPQGDYGYTF. In nucleotides, the CDR3 is TGTGCCAGCAGCTTATCCCCTCAGGGTGACTATGGCTACACCTTC. The genes are TRBV7-2 and TRBJ1-2; D might be TRBD1 (5 bases). Germline loops: CDR1 SGHTA, CDR2 FQGNSA. The CDR3 length is 15 residues. V lost 2 bases to trimming and J lost 3 bases, with 13 bases between them.

V is TRBV12-3 or TRBV12-4 and J is TRBJ2-7; D gene unclear. This CDR3 region has 12 residues. V lost 7 bases, J lost 3 bases, and 10 bases lay in between. The CDR3 loop is CASTLPGYEQYF. DNA of the CDR3: TGTGCCAGCACCTTGCCCGGCTACGAGCAGTACTTC.

The chain combines TRBV5-1 with TRBJ2-2; 7 positions match TRBD1. The V gene's germline CDR1 is SGHRS and CDR2 YFSETQ. The CDR3 sequence is 15 residues long. V trimming: 4 bases; J trimming: 5 bases; junction bases outside the gene matches: 8. The CDR3 reads CASSPDRVETGELFF. CDR3 nucleotide sequence: TGCGCCAGCAGCCCAGACAGGGTGGAGACCGGGGAGCTGTTTTTT. The whole variable domain, filled in from reference TRBV5-1 and TRBJ2-2, reads KAGVTQTPRYLIKTRGQQVTLSCSPISGHRSVSWYQQTPGQGLQFLFEYFSETQRNKGNFPGRFSGRQFSNSRSEMNVSTLELGDSALYLCASSPDRVETGELFFGEGSRLTVL.

This clonotype came up a few times. The V gene is TRBV20-1, the J gene TRBJ2-5; TRBD2 agrees at 9 bases. Trimming removed 5 bases from V and 5 bases from J; junction bases left unmatched: 6. Germline assignment: CDR1 DFQATT and CDR2 SNEGSKA (reference sequence). This CDR3 contains 13 residues. Here the CDR3 reads CSAPIAGEETQYF. CDR3 nucleotides: TGCAGTGCTCCAATAGCGGGAGAGGAGACCCAGTACTTC.

The chain recombines TRBV5-1 with TRBJ2-1; a possible D gene is TRBD2 (5 bases). V dropped 2 bases and J dropped 2 bases, with 8 bases sitting between them. CDR3 length equals 14 residues. CDR1 is SGHRS, CDR2 YFSETQ, per germline. The CDR3 DNA reads as TGCGCCAGCAGCTTCAATAGCGCCTACAATGAGCAGTTCTTC. Residues: CASSFNSAYNEQFF.

This clonotype appeared a few times. The gene calls are TRBV7-2 and TRBJ2-1; tentatively, D is TRBD1 or TRBD2 (5 bases each). Deletions cut 5 bases from V and 10 bases from J, with 12 bases between. Germline loops: CDR1 SGHTA, CDR2 FQGNSA. The CDR3 runs to 12 residues. The DNA of the CDR3 is TGTGCCAGCAGCCCCCCTTGGGGGGAGCAGTTCTTC. Encoded protein: CASSPPWGEQFF.

This clonotype showed up many times. The rearrangement uses TRBV4-3 and TRBJ2-1; tentative D call: TRBD2 (6 bases). V dropped 3 bases and J dropped 6 bases, with 18 bases sitting between them. The CDR3 length is 16 residues. Germline CDR1 reads LGHNA; CDR2 reads YSLEER. CDR3 region: CASSQVGSFGINEQFF. Here the CDR3 DNA reads TGCGCCAGCAGCCAGGTCGGGAGCTTCGGAATCAATGAGCAGTTCTTC.